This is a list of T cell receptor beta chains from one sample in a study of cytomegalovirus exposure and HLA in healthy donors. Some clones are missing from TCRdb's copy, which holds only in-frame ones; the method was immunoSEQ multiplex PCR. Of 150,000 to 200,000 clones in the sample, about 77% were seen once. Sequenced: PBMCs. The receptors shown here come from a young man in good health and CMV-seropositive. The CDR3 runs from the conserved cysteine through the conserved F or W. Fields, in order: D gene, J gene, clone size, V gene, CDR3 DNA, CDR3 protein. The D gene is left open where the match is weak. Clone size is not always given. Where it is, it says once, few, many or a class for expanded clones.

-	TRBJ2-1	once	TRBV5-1	TGCGCCAGCAGCTTGAGGGGATATTATGAGCAGTTCTTC	CASSLRGYYEQFF
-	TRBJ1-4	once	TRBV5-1	TGCGCTAGCAGCCTCCAGGGTGCAACTAATGAAAAACTGTTTTTT	CASSLQGATNEKLFF
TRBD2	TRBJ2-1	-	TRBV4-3	TGCGCCAGCAGCCAAGCGCCTAGCGGATACAATGAGCAGTTCTTC	CASSQAPSGYNEQFF
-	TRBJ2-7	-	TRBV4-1	TGCGCCAGCAGCCTAGACGAGGCCTACGAGCAGTACTTC	CASSLDEAYEQYF
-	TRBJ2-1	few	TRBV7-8	TGTGCCAGCAGCTCTTTTGATGAGCAGTTCTTC	CASSSFDEQFF
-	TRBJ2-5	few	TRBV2	TGTGCCAGCAGTTCCCGTCAGAACCAAGAGACCCAGTACTTC	CASSSRQNQETQYF
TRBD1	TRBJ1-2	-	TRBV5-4	TGTGCCAGCAGGCGGACAGGGGTGTTTGGCTACACCTTC	CASRRTGVFGYTF
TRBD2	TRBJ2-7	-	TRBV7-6	TGTGCCAGCAGCTTAGGGACTAGAATTTCCGAGCAGTACTTC	CASSLGTRISEQYF
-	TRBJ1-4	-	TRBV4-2	TGTGCCAGCAGCCAAGATCCAGGGGAAAAACTGTTTTTT	CASSQDPGEKLFF
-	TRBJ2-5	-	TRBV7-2	TGTGCCAGCAGCTTAGCCAAGCTGGGGCTAGAGACCCAGTACTTC	CASSLAKLGLETQYF
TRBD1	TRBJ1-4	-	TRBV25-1	TGTGCCAGCAGTGAGGCCCAAGGGACAGCCAATAATGAAAAACTGTTTTTT	CASSEAQGTANNEKLFF
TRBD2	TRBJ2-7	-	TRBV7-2	TGTGCCAGCAGCCCAGGACTAGCGGGAGTAGAGCAGTACTTC	CASSPGLAGVEQYF
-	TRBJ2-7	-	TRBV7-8	TGTGCCAGCAGCTTAGGGGGGGAATACTACGAGCAGTACTTC	CASSLGGEYYEQYF
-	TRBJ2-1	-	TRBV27	TGTGCCAGCAGTTCATCAGCGGTGGTAGTCCTCTATAATGAGCAGTTCTTC	CASSSSAVVVLYNEQFF
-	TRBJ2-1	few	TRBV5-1	TGCGCCAGCAGCTTGGGACAGATCAATGAGCAGTTCTTC	CASSLGQINEQFF
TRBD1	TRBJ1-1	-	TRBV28	TGTGCCAGCAGTTGGACAGGAATGAACACTGAAGCTTTCTTT	CASSWTGMNTEAFF
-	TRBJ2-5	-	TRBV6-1	TGTGCCACAGCAGTAGGGGACCAAGAGACCCAGTACTTC	CATAVGDQETQYF
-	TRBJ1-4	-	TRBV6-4	TGTGCCAGCAGTGAACCGGGTTCTAATGAAAAACTGTTTTTT	CASSEPGSNEKLFF
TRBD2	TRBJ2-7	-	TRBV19	TGTGCCAGTAGTACTGGACTAGCGGGAGTAGTCGAGCAGTACTTC	CASSTGLAGVVEQYF
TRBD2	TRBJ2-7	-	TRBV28	TGTGCCAGCAGTTCCTCTAGCGGGAGGGCCGGGAACGAGCAGTACTTC	CASSSSSGRAGNEQYF
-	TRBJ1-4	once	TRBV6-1	TGTGCCAGCATTCAGCAGGGGAAAGGAAAACTGTTTTTT	CASIQQGKGKLFF
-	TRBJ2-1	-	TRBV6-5	TGTGCCAGCAGTTACTCGGAGTGGGGGGGCCGGGAGCAGTTCTTC	CASSYSEWGGREQFF
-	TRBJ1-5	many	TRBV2	TGTGCCAGCAGTGTAAACAACCAGCCCCAGCATTTT	CASSVNNQPQHF
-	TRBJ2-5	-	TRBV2	TGTGCCAGCAGCCCTCCTAGTGCCCTGAAGACCCAGTACTTC	CASSPPSALKTQYF
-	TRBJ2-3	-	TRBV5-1	TGCGCCAGCAGCTTGGTGTCGCGGGGCACAGATACGCAGTATTTT	CASSLVSRGTDTQYF
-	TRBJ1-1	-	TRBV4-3	TGCGCCAGCAGTCTACTGGGGGGAGAAGCTTTCTTT	CASSLLGGEAFF
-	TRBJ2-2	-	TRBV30	TGTGCCTGGAGTGTACGAGGGACCGGGGAGCTGTTTTTT	CAWSVRGTGELFF
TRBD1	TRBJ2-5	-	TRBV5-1	TGCGCCAGCAGCTCACAGGGGCCGCCAGGGGAGACCCAGTACTTC	CASSSQGPPGETQYF
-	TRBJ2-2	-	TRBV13	TGTGCCAGCAGCTTTGCGGCCGGGGAGCTGTTTTTT	CASSFAAGELFF
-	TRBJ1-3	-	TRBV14	TGTGCCAGCAGCCCATTTCGGGTACCTGGAAACACCATATATTTT	CASSPFRVPGNTIYF
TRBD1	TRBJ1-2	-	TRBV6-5	TGTGCCAGCATGGAGGGGGACAGGAGCTACACCTTC	CASMEGDRSYTF
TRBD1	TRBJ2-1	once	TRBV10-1	TGCGCCAGCTCCGGACAGGGGGTCGACAATGAGCAGTTCTTC	CASSGQGVDNEQFF
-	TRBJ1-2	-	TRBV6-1	TGTGCCAGCAGGACCGGGTCCGCTAACTATGGCTACACCTTC	CASRTGSANYGYTF
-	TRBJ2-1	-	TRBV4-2	TGTGCCAGCAGCCAAGGCCAGGGCCCCACCAATGAGCAGTTCTTC	CASSQGQGPTNEQFF
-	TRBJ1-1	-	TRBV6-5	TGTGCCAGCACTCGCAGTATGAACACTGAAGCTTTCTTT	CASTRSMNTEAFF
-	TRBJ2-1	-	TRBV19	TGTGCCAGTAGTATAGATCAGGGTCCCTACAATGAGCAGTTCTTC	CASSIDQGPYNEQFF
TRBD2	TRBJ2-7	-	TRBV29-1	TGCAGCGTTGAGGAGGCGGGAGTAGAGTCCTACGAGCAGTACTTC	CSVEEAGVESYEQYF
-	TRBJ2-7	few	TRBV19	TGTGCCAGTAGTATATCCCCCAACGGGAACGAGCAGTACTTC	CASSISPNGNEQYF
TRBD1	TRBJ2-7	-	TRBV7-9	TGTGCCAGCAGCTACGACAGGGGGCCGTACGAGCAGTACTTC	CASSYDRGPYEQYF
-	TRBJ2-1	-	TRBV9	TGTGCCAGCAGCGTAGCTGGTGCAGGTTGGTCCTACAATGAGCAGTTCTTC	CASSVAGAGWSYNEQFF
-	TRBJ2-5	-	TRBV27	TGTGCCAGCCGAAAGACCAGAGGGGAGACCCAGTACTTC	CASRKTRGETQYF
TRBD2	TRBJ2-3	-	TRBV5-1	TGCGCCAGCAGCGGCGTCCTAGCGGGAGGAGGAGATACGCAGTATTTT	CASSGVLAGGGDTQYF
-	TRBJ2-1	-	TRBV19	TGTGCCACCGGGTCCTACAATGAGCAGTTCTTC	CATGSYNEQFF
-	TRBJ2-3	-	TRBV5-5	TGTGCCAGCACGCCCATTACAGGCACAGATACGCAGTATTTT	CASTPITGTDTQYF
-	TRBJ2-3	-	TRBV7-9	TGTGCCAGCAGCCCGGTCGACTCGGATACGCAGTATTTT	CASSPVDSDTQYF
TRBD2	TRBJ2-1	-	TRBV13	TGTGCCAGCAGCTACCTGACGGGGGAGGGGGAGCAGTTCTTC	CASSYLTGEGEQFF
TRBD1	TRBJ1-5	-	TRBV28	TGTGCCAGCACTCACCACCAGGGGGCGGTGGGTCAGCCCCAGCATTTT	CASTHHQGAVGQPQHF
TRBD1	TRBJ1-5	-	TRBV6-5	TGTGCCAGCAGACGGGACAGGGATTATTCTCAGCCCCAGCATTTT	CASRRDRDYSQPQHF
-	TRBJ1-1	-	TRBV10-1	TGCGCCAGCGGACCGGGGGGGGCCCCAGGAGCAGGGACTGAAGCTTTCTTT	CASGPGGAPGAGTEAFF
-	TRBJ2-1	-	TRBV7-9	TGTGCCAGCAGCCAAACGAGCTCCTACAATGAGCAGTTCTTC	CASSQTSSYNEQFF
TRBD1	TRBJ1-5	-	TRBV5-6	TGTGCCAGCAGCCCCACAGGGGATAGCAATCAGCCCCAGCATTTT	CASSPTGDSNQPQHF
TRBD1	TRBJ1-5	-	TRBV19	TGTGCCAGTAACCACAGGGGAAGCAATCAGCCCCAGCATTTT	CASNHRGSNQPQHF
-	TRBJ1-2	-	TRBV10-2	TGCGCCAGCAGTGTTCAGGGAGGAAGCTATGGCTACACCTTC	CASSVQGGSYGYTF
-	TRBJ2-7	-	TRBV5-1	TGCGCCAGCAGCTCCCGGGTCTCCTACGAGCAGTACTTC	CASSSRVSYEQYF
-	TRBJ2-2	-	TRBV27	TGTGCCAGCGGTTACAGGCCCACCGGGGAGCTGTTTTTT	CASGYRPTGELFF
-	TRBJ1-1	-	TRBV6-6	TGTGCCAGCAGTTACTCGACCGGAGCTGAAGCTTTCTTT	CASSYSTGAEAFF
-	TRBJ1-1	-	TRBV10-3	TGTGCCATCAGAGCGGATATGAACACTGAAGCTTTCTTT	CAIRADMNTEAFF
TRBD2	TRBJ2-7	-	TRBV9	TGTGCCAGCAGCGTAGTACCCAGCGGGAGTAGTTACGAGCAGTACTTC	CASSVVPSGSSYEQYF
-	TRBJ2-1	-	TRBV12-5	TGTGCTAGTGGTTTGCTTCCGAGTAAGAACAATGAGCAGTTCTTC	CASGLLPSKNNEQFF